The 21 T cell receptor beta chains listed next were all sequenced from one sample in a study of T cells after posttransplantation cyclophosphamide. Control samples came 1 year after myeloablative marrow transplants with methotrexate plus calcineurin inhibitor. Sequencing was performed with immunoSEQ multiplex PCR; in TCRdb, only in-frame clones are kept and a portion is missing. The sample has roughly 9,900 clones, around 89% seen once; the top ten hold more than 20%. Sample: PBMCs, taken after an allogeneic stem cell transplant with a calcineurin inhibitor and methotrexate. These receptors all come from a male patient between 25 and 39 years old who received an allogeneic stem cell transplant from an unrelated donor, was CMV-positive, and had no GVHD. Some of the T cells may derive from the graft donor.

This chain's CDR3 is CASSLLNTGELFF. The CDR3 coding sequence is TGTGCCAGCAGCTTACTAAACACCGGGGAGCTGTTTTTT. This sequence joins TRBV5-4 and TRBJ2-2; D remains unclear. The V gene's germline CDR1 is SGHNT and CDR2 YYREEE (reference sequence). V lost 2 bases and J lost 2, with 4 bases in between. The CDR3 is 13 residues long.

The DNA of the CDR3 is TGTGCCAGCAGCTTGGATAGGACAAAAGGGGGCTACACCTTC. The encoded protein is CASSLDRTKGGYTF. The chain links TRBV5-6 to TRBJ1-2, with a weak D call TRBD1 (5 bases). The CDR3 loop spans 14 amino acids. Trimming took off 0 bases at V and 8 bases at J, with 14 bases between the two ends. From germline, CDR1 is SGHDT and CDR2 YYEEEE. Looking up the rest from reference TRBV5-6 and TRBJ1-2 gives the full variable domain: DAGVTQSPTHLIKTRGQQVTLRCSPKSGHDTVSWYQQALGQGPQFIFQYYEEEERQRGNFPDRFSGHQFPNYSSELNVNALLLGDSALYLCASSLDRTKGGYTFGSGTRLTVV.

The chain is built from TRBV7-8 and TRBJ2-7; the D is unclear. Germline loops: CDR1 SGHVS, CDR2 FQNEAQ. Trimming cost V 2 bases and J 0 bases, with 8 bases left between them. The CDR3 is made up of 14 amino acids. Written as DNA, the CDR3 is TGTGCCAGCAGCTTACACCCGAGCTCCTACGAGCAGTACTTC. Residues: CASSLHPSSYEQYF.

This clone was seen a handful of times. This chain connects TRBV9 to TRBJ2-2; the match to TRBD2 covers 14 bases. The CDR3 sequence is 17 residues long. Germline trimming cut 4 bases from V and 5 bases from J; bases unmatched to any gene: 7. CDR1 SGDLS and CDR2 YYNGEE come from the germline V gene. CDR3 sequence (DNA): TGTGCCAGCAGCCTGGGACTAGCGGGAGCGGGTACCGGGGAGCTGTTTTTT. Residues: CASSLGLAGAGTGELFF.

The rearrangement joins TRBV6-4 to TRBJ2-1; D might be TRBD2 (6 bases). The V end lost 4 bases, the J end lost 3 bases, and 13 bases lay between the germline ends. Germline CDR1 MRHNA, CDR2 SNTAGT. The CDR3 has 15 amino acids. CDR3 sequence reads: CASSAGGALYNEQFF. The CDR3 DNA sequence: TGTGCCAGCAGTGCCGGAGGGGCTCTCTACAATGAGCAGTTCTTC.

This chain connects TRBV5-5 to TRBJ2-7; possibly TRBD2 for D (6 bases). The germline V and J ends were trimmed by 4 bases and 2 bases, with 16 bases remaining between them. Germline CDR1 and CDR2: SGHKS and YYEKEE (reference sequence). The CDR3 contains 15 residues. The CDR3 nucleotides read TGTGCCAGCAGCCCCGGGACTGCATTTACCTACGAGCAGTACGTC. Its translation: CASSPGTAFTYEQYV.

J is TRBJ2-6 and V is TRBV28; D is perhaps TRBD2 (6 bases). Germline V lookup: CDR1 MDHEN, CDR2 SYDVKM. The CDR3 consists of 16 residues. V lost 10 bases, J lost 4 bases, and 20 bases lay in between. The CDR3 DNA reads TGTGCCATCACGCGGGATCGCCGGTCCGGGGCCAACGTCCTGACTTTC. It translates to CAITRDRRSGANVLTF.

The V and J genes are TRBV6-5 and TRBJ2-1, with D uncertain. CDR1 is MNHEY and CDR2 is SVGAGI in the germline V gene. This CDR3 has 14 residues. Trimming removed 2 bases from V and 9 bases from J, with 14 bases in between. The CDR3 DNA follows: TGTGCCAGCAGTTACGGTGCTGAATTAGCTGAGCAGTTCTTC. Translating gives CASSYGAELAEQFF.

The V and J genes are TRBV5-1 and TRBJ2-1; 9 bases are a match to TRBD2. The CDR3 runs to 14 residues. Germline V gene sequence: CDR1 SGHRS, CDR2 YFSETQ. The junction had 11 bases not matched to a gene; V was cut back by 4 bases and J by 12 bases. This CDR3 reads CASSPGTSIAVQFF. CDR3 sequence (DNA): TGCGCCAGCAGCCCCGGGACTAGCATTGCCGTGCAGTTCTTC.

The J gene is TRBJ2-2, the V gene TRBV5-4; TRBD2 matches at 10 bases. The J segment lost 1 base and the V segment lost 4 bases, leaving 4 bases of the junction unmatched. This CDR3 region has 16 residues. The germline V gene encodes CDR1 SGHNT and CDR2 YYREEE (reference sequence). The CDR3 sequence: CASSPTSGRNTGELFF. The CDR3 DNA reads TGTGCCAGCAGCCCGACTAGCGGGCGGAACACCGGGGAGCTGTTTTTT.

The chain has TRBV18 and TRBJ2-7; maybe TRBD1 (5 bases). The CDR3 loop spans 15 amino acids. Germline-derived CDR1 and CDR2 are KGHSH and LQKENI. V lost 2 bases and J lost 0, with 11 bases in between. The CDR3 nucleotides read TGTGCCAGCTCACCAGTCAGGGCGACCTCCTACGAGCAGTACGTC. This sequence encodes CASSPVRATSYEQYV.

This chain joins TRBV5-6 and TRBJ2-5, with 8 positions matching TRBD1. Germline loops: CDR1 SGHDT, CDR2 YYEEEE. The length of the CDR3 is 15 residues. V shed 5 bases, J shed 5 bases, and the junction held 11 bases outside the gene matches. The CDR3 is CASSGRQGAWETQYF. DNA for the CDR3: TGTGCCAGCAGTGGCCGGCAGGGGGCCTGGGAGACCCAGTACTTC.

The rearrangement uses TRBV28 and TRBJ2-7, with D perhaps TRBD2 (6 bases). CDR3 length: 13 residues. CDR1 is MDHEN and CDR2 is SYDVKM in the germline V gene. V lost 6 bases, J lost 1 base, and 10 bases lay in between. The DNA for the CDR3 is TGTGCCAGCAGGGAGGGAGGTTCCTACGAGCAGTACTTC. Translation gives CASREGGSYEQYF.

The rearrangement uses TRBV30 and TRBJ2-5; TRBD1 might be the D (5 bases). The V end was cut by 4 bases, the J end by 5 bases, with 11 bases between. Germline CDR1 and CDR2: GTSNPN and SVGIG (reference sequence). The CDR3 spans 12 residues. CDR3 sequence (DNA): TGTGCCTGGACCCTGAACAGGGAGACCCAGTACTTC. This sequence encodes CAWTLNRETQYF.

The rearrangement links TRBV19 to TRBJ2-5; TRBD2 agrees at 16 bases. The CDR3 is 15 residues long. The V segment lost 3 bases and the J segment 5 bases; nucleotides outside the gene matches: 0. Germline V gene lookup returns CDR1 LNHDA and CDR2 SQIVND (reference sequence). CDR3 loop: CASSMGLAGGETQYF. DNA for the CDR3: TGTGCCAGTAGTATGGGACTAGCGGGGGGGGAGACCCAGTACTTC.

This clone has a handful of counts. CDR3 region: CASSSRGQGDTIYF. The CDR3 region has the DNA TGTGCCAGCAGCTCTAGGGGACAGGGAGACACCATATATTTT. This rearrangement joins TRBV13 to TRBJ1-3, with TRBD1 matching over 9 bases. Trimming cost V 4 bases and J 8 bases; bases outside gene matches: 6. The germline CDR1 and CDR2 sequences are PRHDT and FYEKMQ (reference sequence). The CDR3 spans 14 residues.

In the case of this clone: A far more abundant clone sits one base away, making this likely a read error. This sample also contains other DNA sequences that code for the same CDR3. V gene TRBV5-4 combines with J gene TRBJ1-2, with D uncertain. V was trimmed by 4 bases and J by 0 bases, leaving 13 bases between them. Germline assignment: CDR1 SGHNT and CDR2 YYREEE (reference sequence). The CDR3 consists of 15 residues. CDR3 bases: TGTGCCAGCAGCCAAGAGCAGGCAGCTAACTATGGCTACACCTTC. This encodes CASSQEQAANYGYTF.

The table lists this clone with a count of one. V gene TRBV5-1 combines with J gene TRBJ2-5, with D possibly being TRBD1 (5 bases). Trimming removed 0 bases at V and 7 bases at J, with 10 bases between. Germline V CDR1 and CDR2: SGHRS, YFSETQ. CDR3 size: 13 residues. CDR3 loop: CASSLAGRGTQYF. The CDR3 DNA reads TGCGCCAGCAGCTTGGCCGGAAGGGGGACCCAGTACTTC.

The CDR3 spells CASQATDEQYF. The DNA of the CDR3 is TGTGCCAGCCAGGCTACAGATGAGCAGTACTTC. The chain employs TRBV28 and TRBJ2-7; D not certain. Germline V gene data show CDR1 as MDHEN and CDR2 as SYDVKM. V was cut by 8 bases and J by 7 bases, with 12 bases left in between. The CDR3 is made up of 11 amino acids.

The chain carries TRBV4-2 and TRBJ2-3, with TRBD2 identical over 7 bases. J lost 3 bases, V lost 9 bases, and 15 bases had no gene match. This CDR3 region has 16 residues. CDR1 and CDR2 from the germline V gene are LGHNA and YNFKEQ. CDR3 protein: CASQDVAGPGTDTQYF. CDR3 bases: TGTGCCAGTCAAGACGTAGCGGGTCCGGGGACAGATACGCAGTATTTT.

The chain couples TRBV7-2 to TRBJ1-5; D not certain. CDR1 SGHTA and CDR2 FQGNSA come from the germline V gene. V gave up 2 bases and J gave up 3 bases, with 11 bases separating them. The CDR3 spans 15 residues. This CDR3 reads CASSLSPGSNQPQHF. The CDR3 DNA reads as TGTGCCAGCAGCTTATCGCCGGGGTCCAATCAGCCCCAGCATTTT.